Reported below is one T cell receptor beta chain. Its cognate antigen is unknown. The entry originates in a study of T cell responses to AZD1222 COVID-19 vaccine. Whole-study results and caveats: The repertoires were collected only after the peak T cell response.

The CDR3 runs to 14 residues. Assay: immunoSEQ multiplex PCR; the TCRdb copy retains only in-frame clones and omits some. Among approximately 120,000 clones listed, about 85% were seen once. The source is an adult in good health. The V gene is TRBV21-1, the J gene TRBJ2-3; whether TRBD2, the table's D call, matches the DNA was not checked. TRBV21-1 is deemed a pseudogene. The sequencing here drew on peripheral blood, taken on day 0 of AZD1222 vaccination. The CDR3: CGTTGGDCTDTQYF. The DNA for the CDR3 is TGTGGAACGACGGGGGGGGACTGCACAGATACGCAGTATTTT.